This TCR beta chain comes out of a study of tissue T cells after allogeneic stem cell transplantation. Study results and caveats: Blood and spleen captured only part of the tissue TCR repertoire. This small cohort was clinically heterogeneous, and sampling depth was a limitation.

Germline CDR1 SGHRS, CDR2 YFSETQ. CDR3 size: 15 residues. V lost 0 bases to trimming and J lost 2 bases, with 11 bases between them. Steroid-refractory graft-versus-host disease after allogeneic hematopoietic cell transplant qualified adults for prospective research-autopsy enrollment. Generated by immunoSEQ multiplex PCR, the TCRdb table keeps only in-frame clones and is missing some. The sample consists of roughly 550 clones, around 66% of them appearing once. A note on this clone: What it recognizes is unknown.

The specimen was duodenal tissue, collected at autopsy. The clonotype was recovered from a female patient aged 35 to 69 with steroid-refractory graft-versus-host disease after an allogeneic stem cell transplant. Some T cells could come from the graft donor. This chain uses TRBV5-1 with TRBJ1-1, with D uncertain. CDR3 DNA sequence: TGCGCCAGCAGCTTGGTCGAATGGGGAAACACTGAAGCTTTCTTT. It yields the protein CASSLVEWGNTEAFF. The whole variable domain, filled in from reference TRBV5-1 and TRBJ1-1, reads KAGVTQTPRYLIKTRGQQVTLSCSPISGHRSVSWYQQTPGQGLQFLFEYFSETQRNKGNFPGRFSGRQFSNSRSEMNVSTLELGDSALYLCASSLVEWGNTEAFFGQGTRLTVV.